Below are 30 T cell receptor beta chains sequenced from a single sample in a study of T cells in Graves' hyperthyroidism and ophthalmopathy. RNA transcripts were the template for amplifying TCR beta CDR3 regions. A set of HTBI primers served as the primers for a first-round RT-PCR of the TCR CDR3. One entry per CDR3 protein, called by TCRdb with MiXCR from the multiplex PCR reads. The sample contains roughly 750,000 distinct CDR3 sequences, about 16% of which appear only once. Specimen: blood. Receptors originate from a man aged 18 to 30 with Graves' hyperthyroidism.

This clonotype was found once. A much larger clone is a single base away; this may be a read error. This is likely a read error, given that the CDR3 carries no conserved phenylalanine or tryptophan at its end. Written as DNA, the CDR3 is TGTGCCAGCAGCTTTAAGGGGGCAACTGAAGCTTTCTCT. Its protein product is CASSFKGATEAFS. The chain has TRBV7-9 and TRBJ1-1; TRBD1 matches at 7 bases. CDR3 size: 13 residues. CDR1 and CDR2 from the germline V gene are SEHNR and FQNEAQ (reference sequence). With V trimmed by 3 bases and J by 5 bases, 3 bases remained unmatched.

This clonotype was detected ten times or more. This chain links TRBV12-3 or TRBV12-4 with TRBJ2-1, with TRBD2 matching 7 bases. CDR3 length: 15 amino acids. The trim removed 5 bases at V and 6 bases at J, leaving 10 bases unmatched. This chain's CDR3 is CASSHSGLRGNEQFF. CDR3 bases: TGTGCCAGCAGTCATAGCGGGCTGAGGGGCAATGAGCAGTTCTTC.

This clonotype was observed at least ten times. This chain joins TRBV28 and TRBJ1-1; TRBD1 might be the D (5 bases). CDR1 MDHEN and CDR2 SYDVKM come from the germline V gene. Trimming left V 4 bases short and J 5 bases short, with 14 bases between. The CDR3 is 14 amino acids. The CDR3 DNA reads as TGTGCCAGCAGTTCCGGATCGGGGGGGACTGAAGCTTTCTTT. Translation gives CASSSGSGGTEAFF.

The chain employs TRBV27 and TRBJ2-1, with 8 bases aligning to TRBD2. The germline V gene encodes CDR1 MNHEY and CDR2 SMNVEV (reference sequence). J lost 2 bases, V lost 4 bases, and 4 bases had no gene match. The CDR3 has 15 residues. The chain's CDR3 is CASSSDGRAYNEQFF. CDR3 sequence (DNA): TGTGCCAGCAGTTCGGACGGGAGGGCCTACAATGAGCAGTTCTTC.

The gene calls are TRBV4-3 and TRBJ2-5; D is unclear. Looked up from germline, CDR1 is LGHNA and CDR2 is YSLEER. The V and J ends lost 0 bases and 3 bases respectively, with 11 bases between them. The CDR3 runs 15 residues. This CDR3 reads CASSQDLSWEETQYF. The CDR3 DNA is TGCGCCAGCAGCCAAGATTTAAGTTGGGAAGAGACCCAGTACTTC.

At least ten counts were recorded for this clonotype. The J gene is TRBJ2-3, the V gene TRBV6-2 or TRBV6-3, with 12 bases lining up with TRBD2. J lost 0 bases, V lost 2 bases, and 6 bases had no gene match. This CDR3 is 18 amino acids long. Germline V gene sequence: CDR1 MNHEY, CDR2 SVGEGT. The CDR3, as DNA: TGTGCCAGCAGTTACGTTCTAGCGGGAGGGCCTAGCACAGATACGCAGTATTTT. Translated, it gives CASSYVLAGGPSTDTQYF.

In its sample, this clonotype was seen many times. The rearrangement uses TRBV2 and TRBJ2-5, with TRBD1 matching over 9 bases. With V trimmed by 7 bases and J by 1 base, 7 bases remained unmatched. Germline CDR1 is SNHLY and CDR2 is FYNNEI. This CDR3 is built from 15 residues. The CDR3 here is CASTLPDRGQETQYF. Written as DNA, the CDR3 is TGTGCCAGCACCCTTCCGGACAGGGGCCAAGAGACCCAGTACTTC.

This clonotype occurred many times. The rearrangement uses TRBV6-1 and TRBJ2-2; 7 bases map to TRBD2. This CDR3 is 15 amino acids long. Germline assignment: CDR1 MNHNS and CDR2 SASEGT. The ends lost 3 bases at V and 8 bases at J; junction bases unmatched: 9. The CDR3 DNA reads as TGTGCCAGCAGTGATAAAGGGAGGGCCTCAGGGGAGCTGTTTTTT. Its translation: CASSDKGRASGELFF.

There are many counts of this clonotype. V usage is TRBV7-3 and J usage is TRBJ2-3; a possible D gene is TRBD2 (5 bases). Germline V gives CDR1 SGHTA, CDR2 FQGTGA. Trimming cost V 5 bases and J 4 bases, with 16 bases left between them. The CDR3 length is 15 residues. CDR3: CASSQAFTGADTQYF. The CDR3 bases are TGTGCCAGCAGCCAGGCCTTTACCGGGGCAGATACGCAGTATTTT.

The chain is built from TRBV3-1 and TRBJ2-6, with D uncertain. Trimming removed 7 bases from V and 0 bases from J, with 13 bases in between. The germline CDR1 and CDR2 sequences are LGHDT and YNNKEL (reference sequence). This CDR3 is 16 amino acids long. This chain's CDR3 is CASTPTDLSGANVLTF. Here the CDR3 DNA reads TGTGCCAGCACCCCGACGGACCTCTCTGGGGCCAACGTCCTGACTTTC.

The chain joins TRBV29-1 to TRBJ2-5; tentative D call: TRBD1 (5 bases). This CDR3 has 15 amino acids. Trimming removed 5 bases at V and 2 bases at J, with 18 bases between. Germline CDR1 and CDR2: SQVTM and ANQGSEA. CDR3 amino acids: CSVYTLQEPQETQYF. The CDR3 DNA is TGCAGCGTTTATACCTTACAGGAGCCTCAAGAGACCCAGTACTTC.

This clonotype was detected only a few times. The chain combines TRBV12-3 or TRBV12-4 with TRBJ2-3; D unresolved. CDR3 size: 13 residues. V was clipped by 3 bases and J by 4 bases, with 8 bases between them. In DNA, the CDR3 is TGTGCCAGCAGTTTTGAAATGGCAGATACGCAGTATTTT. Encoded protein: CASSFEMADTQYF.

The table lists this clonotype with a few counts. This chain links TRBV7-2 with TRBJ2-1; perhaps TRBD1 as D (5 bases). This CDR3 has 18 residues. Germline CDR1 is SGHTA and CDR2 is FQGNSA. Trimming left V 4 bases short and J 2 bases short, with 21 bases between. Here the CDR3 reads CASSSYKTGFSPYNEQFF. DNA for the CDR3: TGTGCCAGCAGCTCATACAAAACAGGTTTTAGTCCCTACAATGAGCAGTTCTTC.

The DNA for the CDR3 is TGTGCCAGCGACCTGGGCAGGGAGGTTCCCTACGAGCAGTACTTC. Its translation is CASDLGREVPYEQYF. The gene calls are TRBV6-4 and TRBJ2-7, with a weak D call TRBD2 (6 bases). V was pared by 8 bases and J by 2 bases, with 19 bases between. Germline loops: CDR1 MRHNA, CDR2 SNTAGT. CDR3 length: 15 residues.

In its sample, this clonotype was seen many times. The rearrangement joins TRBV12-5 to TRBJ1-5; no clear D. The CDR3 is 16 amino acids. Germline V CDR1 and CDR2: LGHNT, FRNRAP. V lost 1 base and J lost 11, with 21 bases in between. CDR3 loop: CASGLERWAGAYTQHF. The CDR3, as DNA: TGTGCTAGTGGTTTGGAACGTTGGGCAGGAGCATACACCCAGCATTTT. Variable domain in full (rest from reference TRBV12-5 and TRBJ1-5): DARVTQTPRHKVTEMGQEVTMRCQPILGHNTVFWYRQTMMQGLELLAYFRNRAPLDDSGMPKDRFSAEMPDATLATLKIQPSEPRDSAVYFCASGLERWAGAYTQHFGDGTRLSIL.

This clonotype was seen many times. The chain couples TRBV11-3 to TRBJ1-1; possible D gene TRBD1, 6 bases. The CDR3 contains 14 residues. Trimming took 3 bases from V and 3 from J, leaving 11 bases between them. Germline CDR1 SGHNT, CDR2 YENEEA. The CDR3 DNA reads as TGTGCCAGCAGCTTTGACAGGTCGTACACTGAAGCTTTCTTT. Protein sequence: CASSFDRSYTEAFF.

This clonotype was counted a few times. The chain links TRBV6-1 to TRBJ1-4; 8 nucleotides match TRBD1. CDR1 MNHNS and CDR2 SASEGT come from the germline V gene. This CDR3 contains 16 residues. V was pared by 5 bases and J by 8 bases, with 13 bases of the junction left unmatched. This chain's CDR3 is CASSTTTGEHWEKLFF. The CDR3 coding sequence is TGTGCCAGCAGTACCACGACAGGGGAGCATTGGGAAAAACTGTTTTTT.

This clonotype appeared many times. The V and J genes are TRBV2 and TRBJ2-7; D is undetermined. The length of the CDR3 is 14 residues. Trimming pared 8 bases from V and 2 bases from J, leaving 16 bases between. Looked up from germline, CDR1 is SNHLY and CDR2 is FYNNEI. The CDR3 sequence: CASYPPGPPYEQYF. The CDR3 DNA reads TGTGCCAGCTACCCCCCGGGCCCCCCCTACGAGCAGTACTTC.

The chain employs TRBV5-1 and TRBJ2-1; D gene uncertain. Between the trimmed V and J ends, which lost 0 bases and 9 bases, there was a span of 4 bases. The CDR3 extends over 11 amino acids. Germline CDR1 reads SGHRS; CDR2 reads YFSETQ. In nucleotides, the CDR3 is TGCGCCAGCAGCTTGGACGTTGAGCAGTTCTTC. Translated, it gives CASSLDVEQFF.

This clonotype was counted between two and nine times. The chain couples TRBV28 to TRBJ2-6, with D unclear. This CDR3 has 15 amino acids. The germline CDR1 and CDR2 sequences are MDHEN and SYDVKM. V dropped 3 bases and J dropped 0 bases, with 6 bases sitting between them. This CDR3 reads CASSFTASGANVLTF. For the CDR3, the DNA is TGTGCCAGCAGTTTCACAGCCTCTGGGGCCAACGTCCTGACTTTC.

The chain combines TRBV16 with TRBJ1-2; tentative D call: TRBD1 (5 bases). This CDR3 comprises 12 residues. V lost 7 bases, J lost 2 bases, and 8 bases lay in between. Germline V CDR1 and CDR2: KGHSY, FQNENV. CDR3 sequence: CASNRQNYGYTF. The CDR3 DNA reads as TGTGCCAGCAACCGACAGAACTATGGCTACACCTTC.

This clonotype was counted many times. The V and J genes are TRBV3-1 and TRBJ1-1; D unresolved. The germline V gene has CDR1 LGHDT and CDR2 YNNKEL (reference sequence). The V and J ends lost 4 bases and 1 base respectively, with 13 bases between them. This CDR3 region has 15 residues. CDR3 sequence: CASSRIQNPNTEAFF. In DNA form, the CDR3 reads TGTGCCAGCAGCCGGATACAGAATCCGAACACTGAAGCTTTCTTT. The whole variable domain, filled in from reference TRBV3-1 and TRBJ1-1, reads DTAVSQTPKYLVTQMGNDKSIKCEQNLGHDTMYWYKQDSKKFLKIMFSYNNKELIINETVPNRFSPKSPDKAHLNLHINSLELGDSAVYFCASSRIQNPNTEAFFGQGTRLTVV.

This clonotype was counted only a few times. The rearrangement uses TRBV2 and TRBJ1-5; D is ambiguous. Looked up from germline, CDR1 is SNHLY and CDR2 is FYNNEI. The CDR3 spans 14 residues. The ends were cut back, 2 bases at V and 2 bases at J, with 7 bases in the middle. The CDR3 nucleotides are TGTGCCAGCAGTGAAAGGATAGGCAATCAGCCCCAGCATTTT. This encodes CASSERIGNQPQHF.

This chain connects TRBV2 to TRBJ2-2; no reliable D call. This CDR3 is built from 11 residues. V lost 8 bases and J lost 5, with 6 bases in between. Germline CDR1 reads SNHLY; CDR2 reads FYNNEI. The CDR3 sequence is CASCKTGELFF. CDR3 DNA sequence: TGTGCCAGCTGTAAAACCGGGGAGCTGTTTTTT.

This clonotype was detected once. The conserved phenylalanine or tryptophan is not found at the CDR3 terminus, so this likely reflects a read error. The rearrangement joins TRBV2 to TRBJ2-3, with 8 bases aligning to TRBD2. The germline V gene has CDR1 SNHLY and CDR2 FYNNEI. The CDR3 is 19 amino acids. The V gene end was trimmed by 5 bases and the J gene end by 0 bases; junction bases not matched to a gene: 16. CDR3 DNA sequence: TGTGCCAGCAGTAAGAGGACCGGGAGGGCACCCTTTAGCACAGATACGCAGTATTCT. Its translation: CASSKRTGRAPFSTDTQYS.

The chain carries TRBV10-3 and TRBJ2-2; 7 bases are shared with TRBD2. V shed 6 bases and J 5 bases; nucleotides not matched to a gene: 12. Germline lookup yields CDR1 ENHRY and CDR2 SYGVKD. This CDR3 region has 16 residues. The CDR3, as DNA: TGTGCCATCAGCCCCAGCGGGGCCCCAAGGACCGGGGAGCTGTTTTTT. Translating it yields CAISPSGAPRTGELFF.

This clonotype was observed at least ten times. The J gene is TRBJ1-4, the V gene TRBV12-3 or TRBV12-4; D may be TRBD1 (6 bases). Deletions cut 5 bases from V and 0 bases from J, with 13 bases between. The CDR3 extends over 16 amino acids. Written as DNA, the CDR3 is TGTGCCAGCAGTGGAGGGGGTGGAGCAACTAATGAAAAACTGTTTTTT. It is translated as CASSGGGGATNEKLFF.

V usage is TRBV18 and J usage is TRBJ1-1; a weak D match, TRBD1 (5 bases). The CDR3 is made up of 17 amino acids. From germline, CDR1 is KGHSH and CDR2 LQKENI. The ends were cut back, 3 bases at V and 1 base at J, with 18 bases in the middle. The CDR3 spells CASSPILSGTANTEAFF. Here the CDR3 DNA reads TGTGCCAGCTCACCGATTTTGTCAGGGACCGCGAACACTGAAGCTTTCTTT.

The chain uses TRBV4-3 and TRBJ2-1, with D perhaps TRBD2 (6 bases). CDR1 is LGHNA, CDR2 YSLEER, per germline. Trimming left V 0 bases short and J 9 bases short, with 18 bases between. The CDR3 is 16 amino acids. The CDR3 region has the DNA TGCGCCAGCAGCCAAGACGTGACGGGAGACGGGGGTGAGCAGTTCTTC. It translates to CASSQDVTGDGGEQFF.

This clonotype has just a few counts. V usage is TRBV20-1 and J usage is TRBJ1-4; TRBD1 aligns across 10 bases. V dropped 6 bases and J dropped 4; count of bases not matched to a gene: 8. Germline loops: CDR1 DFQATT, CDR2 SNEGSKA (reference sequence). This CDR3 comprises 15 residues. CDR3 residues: CSALTGGNINEKLFF. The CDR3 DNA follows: TGCAGTGCCTTGACAGGGGGCAATATTAATGAAAAACTGTTTTTT.